This is a list of T cell receptor beta chains from one sample in a study of blood T cells in healthy people across ages. TCRdb processed the 5' RACE reads anew with MiXCR; each CDR3 protein has one entry. The data contain under 800,000 distinct CDR3 sequences, 21% of them singletons. The sequencing input was blood. The origin of the receptors is an older man in good health. CDR3s include the opening cysteine and the closing phenylalanine or tryptophan. The order of the fields is CDR3 protein, V gene.

cdr3_aa: CASSPEDSTYEQYF
v_call: TRBV5-1

cdr3_aa: CASSLGDRGNNEQFF
v_call: TRBV28

cdr3_aa: CASGFRSYNEQFF
v_call: TRBV28

cdr3_aa: CASSLTSGSSSETQYF
v_call: TRBV11-2

cdr3_aa: CASSSSGGGRHEQFF
v_call: TRBV28

cdr3_aa: CASSKQVQPQHF
v_call: TRBV21-1

cdr3_aa: CSAREASGMDTQYF
v_call: TRBV20-1

cdr3_aa: CASTLTGGFGNGYTF
v_call: TRBV2

cdr3_aa: CASRSGTGFETQYF
v_call: TRBV6-6

cdr3_aa: CASVPFPGGSYEQYF
v_call: TRBV6-2/TRBV6-3

cdr3_aa: CASGTGDQETQYF
v_call: TRBV11-2

cdr3_aa: CSAVGQGANIQYF
v_call: TRBV20-1

cdr3_aa: CATSDGTTDTQYF
v_call: TRBV24-1

cdr3_aa: CASSLSGAYAYEQYF
v_call: TRBV5-1

cdr3_aa: CSVNVGPREQFF
v_call: TRBV29-1

cdr3_aa: CASSLSFGGGTYEQYF
v_call: TRBV7-8

cdr3_aa: CASSLSGLGNTGELFF
v_call: TRBV5-1

cdr3_aa: CASTQGPGGQPQHF
v_call: TRBV6-1

cdr3_aa: CASSFTREIKNIQYF
v_call: TRBV7-9

cdr3_aa: CASSASGLAGAYGTDTQYF
v_call: TRBV9

cdr3_aa: CASSPIDSGGKETQYF
v_call: TRBV27

cdr3_aa: CASSLVGPDAGRTNEQFF
v_call: TRBV7-9

cdr3_aa: CASSETSNYGYTF
v_call: TRBV2

cdr3_aa: CASSVRGSEQFF
v_call: TRBV5-1

cdr3_aa: CASSLGGTQTYEQYF
v_call: TRBV3-1

cdr3_aa: CSAKGILGTGELFF
v_call: TRBV20-1

cdr3_aa: CASSMVQGANSYEQYF
v_call: TRBV19

cdr3_aa: CAISEGQGGSQETQYF
v_call: TRBV10-3

cdr3_aa: CASRGLAGTDGELFF
v_call: TRBV6-5

cdr3_aa: CATSRDLARAQETQYF
v_call: TRBV15

cdr3_aa: CASSIRRQGVGTGELFF
v_call: TRBV27

cdr3_aa: CASSQQFNQPQHF
v_call: TRBV3-1

cdr3_aa: CASSRSRQGDTGELFF
v_call: TRBV6-2/TRBV6-3

cdr3_aa: CSAGISGISYNEQFF
v_call: TRBV20-1

cdr3_aa: CASIPPGVNNSPLHF
v_call: TRBV6-1

cdr3_aa: CAGGFGGPQGNEQFF
v_call: TRBV12-5

cdr3_aa: CASSYSLLNHEQYF
v_call: TRBV6-5

cdr3_aa: CASFPGTAGNTIYF
v_call: TRBV6-5

cdr3_aa: CSATEAPGYGYTF
v_call: TRBV20-1

cdr3_aa: CASSDLRESYEQYF
v_call: TRBV10-2

cdr3_aa: CASSEDRPLSAFF
v_call: TRBV6-1

cdr3_aa: CASSLVRVEDTQYF
v_call: TRBV5-5

cdr3_aa: CASNEGGRTDTQYF
v_call: TRBV5-6

cdr3_aa: CASSVGGAGGDIQYF
v_call: TRBV9